These T cell receptor beta chains were read from a single sample in a study of technical replicates of blood from a handful of donors. The data were produced by immunoSEQ multiplex PCR, yet TCRdb's version contains in-frame clones alone and is incomplete. Among tens of thousands of clones listed, approximately 92% were seen once. Sample: T cells isolated from PBMCs. These receptors were obtained from a human donor in good health. CDR3s include the opening cysteine and the closing phenylalanine or tryptophan. D genes are given only for firm matches.

v_call	d_call	cdr3_length	j_call	cdr3_aa
TRBV29-1	TRBD1	16	TRBJ2-3	CSVDPRDRGTTDTQYF
TRBV2	TRBD2	17	TRBJ2-7	CASSEVLGLAEGYEQYF
TRBV9	NA	17	TRBJ2-5	CASTLGDKAGPRETQYF
TRBV10-3	TRBD2	15	TRBJ2-7	CAISETASGSYEQYF
TRBV6-5	TRBD1	14	TRBJ1-2	CASSGTGGAFGYTF
TRBV4-2	TRBD2	16	TRBJ2-3	CASSQEEGRGADTQYF
TRBV30	TRBD2	13	TRBJ2-5	CAWRHSGVETQYF
TRBV19	NA	14	TRBJ1-2	CASSILAIPDGYTF
TRBV2	NA	13	TRBJ2-1	CASSRSSYNEQFF
TRBV7-9	NA	14	TRBJ1-5	CASSSGLGRQPQHF
TRBV10-3	NA	12	TRBJ1-2	CAISVAGTGYTF
TRBV5-6	TRBD2	15	TRBJ2-7	CASSATSDSRREQYF
TRBV10-3	TRBD2	15	TRBJ2-7	CAISESGLAGEEQYF
TRBV6-1	TRBD1	13	TRBJ1-1	CASRLDRGAEAFF
TRBV5-3	TRBD1	11	TRBJ2-7	CARSPRQGNHF
TRBV11-2	TRBD2	19	TRBJ2-2	CASSFTRGREALKTGELFF
TRBV6-6	NA	14	TRBJ2-5	CASSYGRFQETQYF
TRBV19	TRBD1	15	TRBJ2-7	CASSLGTGIVYEQYF
TRBV5-4	NA	15	TRBJ2-5	CASSIRQINQETQYF
TRBV19	NA	15	TRBJ1-3	CAIKTGQVPGNTIYF
TRBV11-3	NA	12	TRBJ2-7	CASSLVLYEQYF
TRBV10-3	TRBD1	13	TRBJ1-2	CAIRETGSHGYTF
TRBV27	NA	13	TRBJ2-7	CASSYARSYEQYF
TRBV6-6	TRBD1	15	TRBJ1-5	CASSLTGGGNQPQHF
TRBV19	NA	14	TRBJ2-7	CASSVQGRGYEQYF
TRBV5-8	NA	13	TRBJ2-7	CASSLVLSYEQYF
TRBV11-2	TRBD1	15	TRBJ2-1	CASRSGTGVYNEQFF
TRBV7-9	TRBD1	14	TRBJ1-4	CASTSDRERKKLFF
TRBV7-9	NA	15	TRBJ1-3	CASSSGVDLGNTIYF
TRBV9	TRBD1	16	TRBJ1-2	CASSVSPGTGIRGYTF
TRBV27	TRBD1	15	TRBJ1-3	CASSPLPGQGNTIYF
TRBV5-1	NA	15	TRBJ2-7	CASSLVPGPSYEQYF
TRBV11-3	NA	14	TRBJ2-7	CASSLSWSSYEQYF
TRBV5-4	TRBD2	17	TRBJ2-1	CASSLGTSGRPFNEQFF
TRBV14	NA	13	TRBJ1-2	CASSQEGRYGYTF